This T cell receptor (beta chain) is drawn from a study of T cell responses to AZD1222 COVID-19 vaccine. Study observations and caveats: Regions 160-218 and 743-854 held dominance among vaccine-associated CD4 TCRs, which spanned spike. Seropositivity was recorded at baseline in only six AZD1222 recipients. No repertoire was sampled before or during the peak T cell response, only after it.

The repertoire was sequenced with immunoSEQ multiplex PCR; TCRdb's copy has only in-frame clones and lacks some. Of around 140,000 clones listed, just under 95% were seen once; the top ten hold approximately 1.5%. CDR1 LGHDT and CDR2 YNNKEL come from the germline V gene (reference sequence). The CDR3 is made up of 16 amino acids. The V segment lost 0 bases and the J segment 2 bases; nucleotides outside the gene matches: 4. In regard to this clone: Its antigen is not known.

The chain couples TRBV3-1 (or the pseudogene TRBV3-2) to TRBJ2-7, with 10 bases fitting TRBD2. This sequence originates from an adult in good health. Source: peripheral blood, taken on day 0 of AZD1222 vaccination. The CDR3 here is CASSQETSGEPYEQYF. The CDR3 DNA is TGTGCCAGCAGCCAAGAAACTAGCGGGGAACCCTACGAGCAGTACTTC.